These 3 T cell receptor beta chains were sequenced from one sample in a study of blood T cell repertoires in COVID-19. Generated by immunoSEQ multiplex PCR, the TCRdb table keeps only in-frame clones and is missing some. Here the sample spans roughly 230,000 clones, over 80% being singletons. Sequencing input: peripheral blood. Every receptor here comes from a man aged 35-49 years with acute or convalescent COVID-19.

The rearrangement uses TRBV21-1 and TRBJ2-3; whether TRBD2, the table's D call, matches the DNA was not checked. TRBV21-1 is labeled a pseudogene. The CDR3 sequence is 20 residues long. DNA for the CDR3: TGTGCCAGCAGCAACTCCGGGACTAGCGACCTCCAGCACCCTCAAGATACGCAGTATTTT. This translates into CASSNSGTSDLQHPQDTQYF.

V and J are TRBV2 and TRBJ1-2; TRBD1 matches 7 bases. This CDR3 is built from 13 residues. Germline trimming cut 7 bases from V and 7 bases from J; bases unmatched to any gene: 9. Looked up from germline, CDR1 is SNHLY and CDR2 is FYNNEI. The CDR3 region is CASTWDSRGGYTF. The CDR3 DNA reads as TGTGCCAGCACTTGGGACAGTCGCGGTGGCTACACCTTC.

This chain joins TRBV30 and TRBJ1-4; D unresolved. The CDR3 has 19 residues. The germline gives CDR1 GTSNPN, CDR2 SVGIG (reference sequence). Deletions cut 3 bases from V and 0 bases from J, with 23 bases between. The CDR3 DNA follows: TGTGCCTGGAGCAATGTGATGGTCAGAAACCGTGCAACTAATGAAAAACTGTTTTTT. Translation: CAWSNVMVRNRATNEKLFF. Variable domain in full (rest from reference TRBV30 and TRBJ1-4): SQTIHQWPATLVQPVGSPLSLECTVEGTSNPNLYWYRQAAGRGLQLLFYSVGIGQISSEVPQNLSASRPQDRQFILSSKKLLLSDSGFYLCAWSNVMVRNRATNEKLFFGSGTQLSVL.